The rows below give T cell receptor beta chains drawn from one sample of a study of blood T cell repertoires in COVID-19. Generated by immunoSEQ multiplex PCR, the TCRdb table keeps only in-frame clones and is missing some. Here the sample spans roughly 100,000 clones, about 64% being singletons. Specimen: peripheral blood. The receptors were gathered from a human donor with acute or convalescent COVID-19. The donor label of this sample is uncertain. Each CDR3 is given with its conserved first and last residue. D genes are given only for firm matches. Clone size is given for some rows only: seen once, a few or many times, or a class if the clone is expanded.

CDR3nt: TGTGCCAGCTCACCAATGGCGGCGGGGGGGCCGATTAGAAGCACAGATACGCAGTATTTT
CDR3aa: CASSPMAAGGPIRSTDTQYF
j_gene: TRBJ2-3
abundance: NA
v_gene: TRBV18
len: 20
d_gene: TRBD2

CDR3nt: TGCGCCAGCAGCTACCAAAGGACAGAAGATGGCTACACCTTC
CDR3aa: CASSYQRTEDGYTF
j_gene: TRBJ1-2
abundance: once
v_gene: TRBV5-1
len: 14
d_gene: NA

CDR3nt: TGCAGCGTTGAAACGTACAGGGGCTTAACAGGGACCCAGTACTTC
CDR3aa: CSVETYRGLTGTQYF
j_gene: TRBJ2-5
abundance: NA
v_gene: TRBV29-1
len: 15
d_gene: TRBD1

CDR3nt: TGCAGTGCTAGTTTCAGGGGAAGAGAAAAACTGTTTTTT
CDR3aa: CSASFRGREKLFF
j_gene: TRBJ1-4
abundance: NA
v_gene: TRBV20-1
len: 13
d_gene: NA

CDR3nt: TGCGCCAGCAGCTCGACTCCGGTGACCCACTATGGCTACACCTTC
CDR3aa: CASSSTPVTHYGYTF
j_gene: TRBJ1-2
abundance: NA
v_gene: TRBV5-1
len: 15
d_gene: NA

CDR3nt: TGTGCCTGGAGTGTGGGACAGGGAGGGTATTCACCCCTCCACTTT
CDR3aa: CAWSVGQGGYSPLHF
j_gene: TRBJ1-6
abundance: NA
v_gene: TRBV30
len: 15
d_gene: TRBD1

CDR3nt: TGTGCCTGGAGTGCAAAAGGGAGGACGGTCAATCAGCCCCAGCATTTT
CDR3aa: CAWSAKGRTVNQPQHF
j_gene: TRBJ1-5
abundance: many
v_gene: TRBV30
len: 16
d_gene: NA

CDR3nt: TGCGCCAGCAGCCTACTATCGACAGCGAAGAACACTGAAGCTTTCTTT
CDR3aa: CASSLLSTAKNTEAFF
j_gene: TRBJ1-1
abundance: NA
v_gene: TRBV5-1
len: 16
d_gene: NA

CDR3nt: TGTGCCAGCAAAGGGGGCGACAACACTGGGGCCAACGTCCTGACTTTC
CDR3aa: CASKGGDNTGANVLTF
j_gene: TRBJ2-6
abundance: many
v_gene: TRBV28
len: 16
d_gene: TRBD1

CDR3nt: TGCGCCAGCAGTCCCGGCAGGTACGGGCCCCAGCATTTT
CDR3aa: CASSPGRYGPQHF
j_gene: TRBJ1-5
abundance: NA
v_gene: TRBV10-1
len: 13
d_gene: NA